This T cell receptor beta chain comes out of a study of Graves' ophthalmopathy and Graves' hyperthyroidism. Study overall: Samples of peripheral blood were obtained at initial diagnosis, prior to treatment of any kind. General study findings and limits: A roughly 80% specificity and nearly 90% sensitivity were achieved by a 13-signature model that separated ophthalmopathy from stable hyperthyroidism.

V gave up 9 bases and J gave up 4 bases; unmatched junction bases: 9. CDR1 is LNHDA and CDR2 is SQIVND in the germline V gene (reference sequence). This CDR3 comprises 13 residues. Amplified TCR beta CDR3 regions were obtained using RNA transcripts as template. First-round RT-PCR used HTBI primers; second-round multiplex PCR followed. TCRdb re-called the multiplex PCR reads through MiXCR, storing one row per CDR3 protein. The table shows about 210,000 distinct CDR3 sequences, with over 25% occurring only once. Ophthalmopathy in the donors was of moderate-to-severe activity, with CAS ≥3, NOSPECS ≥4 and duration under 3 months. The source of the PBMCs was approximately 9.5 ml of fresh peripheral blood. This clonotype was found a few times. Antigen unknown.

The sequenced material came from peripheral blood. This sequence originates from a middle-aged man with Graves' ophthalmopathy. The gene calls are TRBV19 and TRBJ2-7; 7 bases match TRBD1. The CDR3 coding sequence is TGTGCCAGCAGAGACAGGGCCAGGTACGAGCAGTACTTC. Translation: CASRDRARYEQYF.